This T cell receptor beta chain was recorded in a study of blood T cell repertoires in COVID-19. About the research overall: From the United States, Italy and Spain came samples of acute and convalescent COVID-19.

Trimming took off 6 bases at V and 7 bases at J, with 15 bases between the two ends. The CDR3 contains 13 residues. Germline CDR1 is MDHEN and CDR2 is SYDVKM. Method: immunoSEQ multiplex PCR; TCRdb's copy keeps in-frame clones and lacks some. This repertoire shows approximately 230,000 clones, just over 85% found once; its top ten account for roughly 1.4%. The sequenced sample consisted of peripheral blood. The V and J genes are TRBV28 and TRBJ1-2; D possibly corresponds to TRBD1 (5 bases). The TCR was taken from an elderly man with acute or convalescent COVID-19. This CDR3 reads CASRRDLGGGYTF. CDR3 sequence (DNA): TGTGCCAGCAGGCGGGACCTGGGTGGTGGCTACACCTTC.